Listed below are T cell receptor beta chains from one sample, sequenced in a study of graft-versus-host responses after intestinal transplantation. The assay was immunoSEQ multiplex PCR, and TCRdb's table has in-frame clones only and misses some. The sample yields about 88,000 clones, about nine tenths seen once. For these TCRs, the target antigens are not known. The specimen was unstimulated CD4+ T cells sorted from spleen or lymph node cells, collected before intestinal transplant. These receptors were taken from a human donor who received an intestinal transplant. CDR3s include the opening cysteine and the closing phenylalanine or tryptophan. The D gene is left open where the match is weak. The size of a clone is reported for some rows only, either as once, few or many, or as a class for expanded clones.

D gene	V gene	clone size	CDR3 length	J gene	CDR3 protein	CDR3 DNA
NA	TRBV9	NA	14	TRBJ2-7	CASSVGQVTYEQYF	TGTGCCAGCAGCGTAGGACAGGTAACCTACGAGCAGTACTTC
NA	TRBV6-6	NA	13	TRBJ1-1	CASSSLSYTEAFF	TGTGCCAGCAGTTCCCTGTCCTACACTGAAGCTTTCTTT
NA	TRBV6-5	NA	15	TRBJ1-2	CASSRQEPRYYGYTF	TGTGCCAGCAGCAGACAGGAACCTCGATACTATGGCTACACCTTC
NA	TRBV6-1	NA	13	TRBJ1-5	CASSPQGSQPQHF	TGTGCCAGCAGCCCTCAGGGTTCGCAGCCCCAGCATTTT
TRBD2	TRBV4-1	few	14	TRBJ2-7	CASSQPGLWWEQYF	TGCGCCAGCAGCCAACCGGGACTATGGTGGGAGCAGTACTTC
NA	TRBV4-1	NA	14	TRBJ2-3	CASGSSAFTDTQYF	TGCGCCAGCGGATCTAGCGCCTTCACAGATACGCAGTATTTT
TRBD1	TRBV6-5	NA	15	TRBJ1-2	CASSPTGTEYYGYTF	TGTGCCAGCAGTCCGACCGGGACAGAGTACTATGGCTACACCTTC
TRBD1	TRBV6-1	few	15	TRBJ1-5	CASSEQGASNQPQHF	TGTGCCAGCAGTGAACAGGGGGCTAGCAATCAGCCCCAGCATTTT
NA	TRBV5-1	NA	14	TRBJ1-1	CASSLAGTNTEAFF	TGCGCCAGCAGCTTGGCCGGGACTAACACTGAAGCTTTCTTT
NA	TRBV6-1	NA	12	TRBJ1-4	CASSEAGGKLFF	TGTGCCAGCAGTGAAGCTGGGGGGAAACTGTTTTTT
TRBD2	TRBV5-1	NA	15	TRBJ2-1	CASRGGPGGYNEQFF	TGCGCCAGCAGGGGCGGACCGGGAGGATACAATGAGCAGTTCTTC
NA	TRBV5-1	NA	15	TRBJ2-3	CASASLAGYTDTQYF	TGCGCCAGCGCCAGCTTGGCGGGATACACAGATACGCAGTATTTT
NA	TRBV5-5	NA	14	TRBJ2-7	CASSLARVAYEQYF	TGTGCCAGCAGCTTGGCCCGGGTCGCCTACGAGCAGTACTTC
NA	TRBV6-5	NA	11	TRBJ2-1	CATTGYNEQFF	TGTGCCACCACAGGCTACAATGAGCAGTTCTTC
TRBD1	TRBV6-6	NA	12	TRBJ1-1	CASSSGTGGAFF	TGTGCCAGCAGTAGCGGGACAGGGGGTGCTTTCTTT
TRBD2	TRBV9	NA	14	TRBJ2-1	CASKTSGGADEQFF	TGTGCCAGCAAGACTAGCGGGGGGGCCGATGAGCAGTTCTTC
NA	TRBV11-1	NA	15	TRBJ1-1	CASSPRRGANTEAFF	TGTGCCAGCAGCCCGAGGCGGGGCGCGAACACTGAAGCTTTCTTT
NA	TRBV9	NA	16	TRBJ1-4	CASSVGGWVTNEKLFF	TGTGCCAGCAGCGTAGGAGGTTGGGTAACTAATGAAAAACTGTTTTTT
NA	TRBV6-1	few	13	TRBJ1-2	CASSGAGQSGYTF	TGTGCCAGCAGTGGGGCAGGGCAGAGTGGCTACACCTTC
NA	TRBV12-1	NA	15	TRBJ2-7	CASTPPWTGRGEQYF	TGTGCCAGCACCCCACCCTGGACAGGGCGGGGCGAGCAGTACTTC
TRBD1	TRBV5-1	once	14	TRBJ2-4	CASSLEGQGNIQYF	TGCGCCAGCAGCTTGGAGGGACAGGGAAACATTCAGTACTTC
TRBD2	TRBV7-3	NA	14	TRBJ2-3	CASSSGGARDTQYF	TGTGCCAGCAGTAGCGGGGGGGCGAGAGATACGCAGTATTTT
NA	TRBV6-6	once	15	TRBJ1-4	CASSRGRATNEKLFF	TGTGCCAGCAGTAGGGGGAGGGCAACTAATGAAAAACTGTTTTTT
NA	TRBV11-2	once	13	TRBJ2-1	CASTPRAYNEQFF	TGTGCCAGCACCCCCAGGGCATACAATGAGCAGTTCTTC
TRBD1	TRBV30	NA	20	TRBJ1-4	CAWSVRRPGGDGECYEKLFF	TGTGCCTGGAGTGTACGACGGCCAGGGGGAGATGGGGAGTGTTATGAAAAACTGTTTTTT
NA	TRBV6-5	NA	15	TRBJ1-1	CASSYSPSRGTEAFF	TGTGCCAGCAGTTACTCCCCCTCGCGCGGGACTGAAGCTTTCTTT
NA	TRBV7-3	NA	16	TRBJ2-1	CASSLRSRGLHNEQFF	TGTGCCAGCAGCTTAAGGTCCAGGGGCCTTCACAATGAGCAGTTCTTC
NA	TRBV2	NA	14	TRBJ2-1	CASSERTEYNEQFF	TGTGCCAGCAGTGAGCGCACGGAGTACAATGAGCAGTTCTTC
NA	TRBV7-9	NA	14	TRBJ2-5	CASSQDSPFATQYF	TGTGCCAGCAGCCAGGACAGCCCTTTTGCGACCCAGTACTTC
TRBD1	TRBV6-5	NA	12	TRBJ2-1	CASGTAYNEQFF	TGTGCCAGCGGGACAGCCTACAATGAGCAGTTCTTC
TRBD1	TRBV5-1	few	13	TRBJ1-2	CASSKGQDYGYTF	TGCGCCAGCAGCAAGGGACAGGACTATGGCTACACCTTC
NA	TRBV5-1	few	13	TRBJ1-5	CASSLGGDQPQHF	TGCGCCAGCAGCTTGGGGGGGGATCAGCCCCAGCATTTT
NA	TRBV7-3	NA	13	TRBJ1-2	CASSPRSGEGYTF	TGTGCCAGCAGCCCCAGGTCAGGGGAAGGCTACACCTTC
NA	TRBV10-1	NA	14	TRBJ1-2	CASSDTAANYGYTF	TGCGCCAGCAGTGACACAGCCGCTAACTATGGCTACACCTTC
TRBD1	TRBV11-2	NA	15	TRBJ1-2	CASSPRDRVNYGYTF	TGTGCCAGCAGCCCACGGGACAGGGTTAACTATGGCTACACCTTC
TRBD1	TRBV5-1	NA	15	TRBJ1-3	CASSLDRGPGNTIYF	TGCGCCAGCAGCTTGGACAGGGGCCCTGGAAACACCATATATTTT
TRBD1	TRBV19	NA	14	TRBJ1-5	CASDTDRGVQPQHF	TGTGCCAGCGATACAGACAGGGGTGTTCAGCCCCAGCATTTT
NA	TRBV9	NA	15	TRBJ1-1	CASSVGQYMNTEAFF	TGTGCCAGCAGCGTAGGACAGTACATGAACACTGAAGCTTTCTTT
NA	TRBV2	NA	15	TRBJ1-6	CASSADGGSNSPLHF	TGTGCCAGCAGTGCAGATGGGGGGAGTAATTCACCCCTCCACTTT
NA	TRBV19	NA	14	TRBJ1-1	CASSIAGRNTEAFF	TGTGCCAGTAGTATAGCAGGCAGGAACACTGAAGCTTTCTTT
TRBD1	TRBV29-1	few	11	TRBJ1-2	CSVGQDFGYTF	TGCAGCGTGGGACAGGATTTTGGCTACACCTTC
TRBD2	TRBV7-2	NA	16	TRBJ2-7	CASSLRSGGNLYEQYF	TGTGCCAGCAGCTTACGTAGCGGGGGAAACCTTTACGAGCAGTACTTC
NA	TRBV4-2	NA	16	TRBJ2-2	CASSQAGTTNTGELFF	TGTGCCAGCAGCCAAGCAGGGACAACGAACACCGGGGAGCTGTTTTTT
NA	TRBV7-9	NA	15	TRBJ2-1	CASSAKGNSYNEQFF	TGTGCCAGCAGCGCCAAGGGGAACTCCTACAATGAGCAGTTCTTC
TRBD1	TRBV4-1	NA	21	TRBJ1-5	CASSQDPRTGGFQGRNQPQHF	TGCGCCAGCAGCCAAGATCCAAGGACAGGGGGGTTTCAGGGTCGCAATCAGCCCCAGCATTTT
NA	TRBV2	NA	14	TRBJ1-5	CASSEAGGGRPQHF	TGTGCCAGCAGTGAAGCGGGTGGAGGGCGGCCCCAGCATTTT
TRBD1	TRBV19	NA	16	TRBJ1-1	CASRNNRPGQGTEAFF	TGTGCCAGTAGAAACAACAGACCGGGACAGGGAACTGAAGCTTTCTTT
NA	TRBV1	NA	17	TRBJ2-5	CTSSQVGRVSGGETQYF	TGCACCAGCAGCCAAGTGGGCCGGGTGAGCGGGGGGGAGACCCAGTACTTC
NA	TRBV5-1	NA	17	TRBJ2-2	CASSEGLTGDFTGELFF	TGCGCCAGCAGCGAGGGACTGACGGGAGACTTCACCGGGGAGCTGTTTTTT
NA	TRBV9	NA	15	TRBJ1-4	CASSFGGGFNEKLFF	TGTGCCAGCAGCTTTGGGGGGGGGTTTAATGAAAAACTGTTTTTT
NA	TRBV5-8	NA	16	TRBJ2-5	CASSQRTVNPQETQYF	TGTGCCAGCAGCCAAAGGACAGTGAATCCGCAAGAGACCCAGTACTTC
TRBD1	TRBV5-1	NA	14	TRBJ2-7	CASSLRRDRGEQYF	TGCGCCAGCAGCTTGAGGAGGGACAGGGGCGAGCAGTACTTC
NA	TRBV7-3	NA	15	TRBJ2-1	CASSPTMSSYNEQFF	TGTGCCAGCAGCCCAACGATGAGCTCCTACAATGAGCAGTTCTTC
TRBD1	TRBV2	NA	14	TRBJ1-2	CASSPDRGMEGYTF	TGTGCCAGCAGTCCAGACAGGGGAATGGAAGGCTACACCTTC
TRBD2	TRBV5-1	NA	14	TRBJ2-3	CASSPGLVTDTQYF	TGCGCCAGCAGCCCGGGACTAGTTACAGATACGCAGTATTTT
NA	TRBV14	NA	14	TRBJ2-1	CASSPRVSGSRRFF	TGTGCCAGCAGCCCACGGGTCTCCGGAAGTAGACGGTTCTTC
TRBD1	TRBV4-1	NA	16	TRBJ1-4	CASSRTVGQPNEKLFF	TGCGCCAGCAGCCGGACGGTGGGACAGCCTAATGAAAAACTGTTTTTT